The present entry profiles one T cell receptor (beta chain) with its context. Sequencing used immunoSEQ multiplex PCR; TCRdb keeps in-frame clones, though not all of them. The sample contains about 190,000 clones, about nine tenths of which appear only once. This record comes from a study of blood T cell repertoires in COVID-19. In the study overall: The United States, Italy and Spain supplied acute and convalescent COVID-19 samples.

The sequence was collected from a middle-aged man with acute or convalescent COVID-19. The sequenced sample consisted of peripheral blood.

Here the CDR3 DNA reads TGTGCCAGCAGCGTAACTTCCGGGACAGGCTACGAGCAGTACTTC. Translating gives CASSVTSGTGYEQYF. The V and J genes are TRBV9 and TRBJ2-7, with 8 bases that match TRBD1. Germline lookup yields CDR1 SGDLS and CDR2 YYNGEE. This CDR3 is built from 15 residues. The J segment lost 3 bases and the V segment lost 1 base, leaving 6 bases of the junction unmatched. Full variable domain (rest looked up from reference TRBV9 and TRBJ2-7): DSGVTQTPKHLITATGQRVTLRCSPRSGDLSVYWYQQSLDQGLQFLIQYYNGEERAKGNILERFSAQQFPDLHSELNLSSLELGDSALYFCASSVTSGTGYEQYFGPGTRLTVT.